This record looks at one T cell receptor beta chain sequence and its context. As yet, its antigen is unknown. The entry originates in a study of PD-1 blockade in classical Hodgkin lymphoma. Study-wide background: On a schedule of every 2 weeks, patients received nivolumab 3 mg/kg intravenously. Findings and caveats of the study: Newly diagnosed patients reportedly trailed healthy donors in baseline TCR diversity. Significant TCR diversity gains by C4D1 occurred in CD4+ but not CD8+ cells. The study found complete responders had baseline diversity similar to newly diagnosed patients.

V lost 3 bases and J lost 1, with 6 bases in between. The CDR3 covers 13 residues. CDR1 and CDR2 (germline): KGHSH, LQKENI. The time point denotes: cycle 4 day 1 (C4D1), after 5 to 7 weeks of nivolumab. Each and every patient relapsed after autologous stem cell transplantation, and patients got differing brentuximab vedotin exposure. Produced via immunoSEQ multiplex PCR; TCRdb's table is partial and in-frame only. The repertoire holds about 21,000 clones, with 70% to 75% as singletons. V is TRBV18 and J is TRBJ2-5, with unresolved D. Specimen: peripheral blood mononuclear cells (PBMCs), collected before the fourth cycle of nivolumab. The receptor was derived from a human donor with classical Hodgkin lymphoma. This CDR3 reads CASSPKIQETQYF. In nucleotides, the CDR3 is TGTGCCAGCTCACCCAAAATCCAAGAGACCCAGTACTTC.